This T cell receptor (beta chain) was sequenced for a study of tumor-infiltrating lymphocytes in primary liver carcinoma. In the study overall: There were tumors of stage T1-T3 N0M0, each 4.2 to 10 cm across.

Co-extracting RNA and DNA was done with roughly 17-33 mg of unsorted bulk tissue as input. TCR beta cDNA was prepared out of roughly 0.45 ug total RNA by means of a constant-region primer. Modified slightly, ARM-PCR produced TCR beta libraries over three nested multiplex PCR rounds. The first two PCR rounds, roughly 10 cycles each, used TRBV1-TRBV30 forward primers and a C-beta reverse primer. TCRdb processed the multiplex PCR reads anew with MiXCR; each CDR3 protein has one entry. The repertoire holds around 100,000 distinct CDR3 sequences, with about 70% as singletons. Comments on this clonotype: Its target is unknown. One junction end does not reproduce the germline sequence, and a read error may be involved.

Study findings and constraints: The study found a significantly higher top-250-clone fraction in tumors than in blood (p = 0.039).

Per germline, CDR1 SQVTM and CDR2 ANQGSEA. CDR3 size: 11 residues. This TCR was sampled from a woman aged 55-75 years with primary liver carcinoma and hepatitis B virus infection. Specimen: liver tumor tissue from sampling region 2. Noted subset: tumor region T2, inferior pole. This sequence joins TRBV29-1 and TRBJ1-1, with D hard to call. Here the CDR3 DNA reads TGTAGCGTTGCTGACGGGCGAGAAGCTTTATTT. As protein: CSVADGREALF.